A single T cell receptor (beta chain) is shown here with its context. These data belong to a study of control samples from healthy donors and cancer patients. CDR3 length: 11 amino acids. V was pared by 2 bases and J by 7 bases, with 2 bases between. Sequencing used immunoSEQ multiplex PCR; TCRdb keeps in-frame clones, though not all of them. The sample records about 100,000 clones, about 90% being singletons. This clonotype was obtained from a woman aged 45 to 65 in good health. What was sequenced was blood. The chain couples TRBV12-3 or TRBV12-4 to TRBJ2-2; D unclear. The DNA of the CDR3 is TGTGCCAGCAGTTTACTCGGGGAGCTGTTTTTT. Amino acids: CASSLLGELFF.